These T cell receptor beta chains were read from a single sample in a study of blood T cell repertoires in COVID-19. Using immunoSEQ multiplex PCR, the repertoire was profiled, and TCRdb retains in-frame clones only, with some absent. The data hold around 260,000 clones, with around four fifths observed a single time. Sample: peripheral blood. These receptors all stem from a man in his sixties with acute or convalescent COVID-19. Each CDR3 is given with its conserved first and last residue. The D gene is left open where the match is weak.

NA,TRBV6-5,CASSYSTRGNEQFF
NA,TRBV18,CASSPGTNSYEQYF
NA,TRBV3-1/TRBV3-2,CASSQGQVIYEQYF
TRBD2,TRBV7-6,CASSLRRATSPSTGELFF
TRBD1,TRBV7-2,CASSPARQGEQYF
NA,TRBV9,CASMGRGTEAFF
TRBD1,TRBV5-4,CASSFRPGQLTDTQYF
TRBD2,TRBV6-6,CATLLTSGRGNEQFF
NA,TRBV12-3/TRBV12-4,CASSPIPDTQYF
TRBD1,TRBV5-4,CASSRDRGGNTIYF
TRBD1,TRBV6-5,CASRGQGAGGYTF
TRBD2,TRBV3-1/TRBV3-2,CASSTSGGPWDTQYF
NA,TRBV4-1,CASGTVGGDLNSPLHF
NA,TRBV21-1,CASRREEGGRSTDTQYF
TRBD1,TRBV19,CASTRGHTEAFF